This T cell receptor (beta chain) was identified in a study of regulatory T cells in long-lasting Graves disease. This clonotype was counted between two and nine times. CDR1 is LNHDA, CDR2 SQIVND, per germline (reference sequence). There are 15 residues in the CDR3. V shed 6 bases and J 0 bases; nucleotides not matched to a gene: 3. This sample's time point: newly diagnosed GD, antithyroid drugs for less than 3 months. Following extraction of RNA from PBMCs, that RNA was used to make the TCR library. Diagnosis followed American Thyroid Association guidelines for Graves' disease. CDR3-region Arm-PCR and iRepertoire HTBI primers produced the TCR beta libraries. TCRdb re-analysed the multiplex PCR reads in MiXCR, keeping a single row per CDR3 protein. The sample contains roughly 560,000 distinct CDR3 sequences, about 16% of which appear only once. The same sample was also studied in work on T cells in Graves' hyperthyroidism and ophthalmopathy. As that study records: Ophthalmopathy was model-predicted a median 6.5 months pre-onset.

Sample: peripheral blood mononuclear cells (PBMCs), taken at new diagnosis, from a patient treated with antithyroid drugs. The rearrangement links TRBV19 to TRBJ1-5, with 9 bases identical to TRBD1. This TCR derives from a woman aged 40 to 65 with Graves disease. The CDR3 loop is CASREQGASNQPQHF. In nucleotides, the CDR3 is TGTGCCAGTAGGGAACAGGGGGCTAGCAATCAGCCCCAGCATTTT.